The 23 T cell receptor beta chains below come from one sample, sequenced in a study of regulatory T cells in long-lasting Graves disease. With iRepertoire HTBI primers and Arm-PCR of CDR3 regions, TCR beta libraries were built. TCRdb reprocessed the multiplex PCR reads with MiXCR, giving one entry per CDR3 protein. The table has hundreds of thousands of distinct CDR3 sequences, approximately 13% seen once. The time point is: newly diagnosed GD, antithyroid drugs for less than 3 months. RNA extracted from PBMCs served as the sequencing template. Separately, the same data were catalogued under a study of T cells in Graves' hyperthyroidism and ophthalmopathy.

This specimen was peripheral blood mononuclear cells (PBMCs), taken at new diagnosis, from a patient treated with antithyroid drugs. These receptors all come from a man younger than 45 with Graves disease.

In its sample, this clonotype was seen many times. The chain links TRBV2 to TRBJ2-7; tentatively, D is TRBD1 (5 bases). V was pared by 7 bases and J by 3 bases, with 7 bases between. Germline V CDR1 and CDR2: SNHLY, FYNNEI. The CDR3 runs 11 residues. CDR3 region: CASITGYEQYF. As DNA, the CDR3 is TGTGCCAGCATTACAGGCTACGAGCAGTACTTC.

This clonotype was detected only a few times. The V and J genes are TRBV5-1 and TRBJ2-3; D unresolved. V was trimmed by 6 bases and J by 4 bases, leaving 12 bases between them. The CDR3 runs to 13 residues. Germline CDR1 reads SGHRS; CDR2 reads YFSETQ. The DNA of the CDR3 is TGCGCCAGCAATGGTCCTCCGGCAGATACGCAGTATTTT. Amino acid sequence: CASNGPPADTQYF.

There are many counts of this clonotype. This chain uses TRBV24-1 with TRBJ1-2; D unresolved. From germline, CDR1 is KGHDR and CDR2 SFDVKD. The CDR3 runs to 14 residues. V shed 1 base and J shed 2 bases, with 7 bases lying between them. In nucleotides, the CDR3 is TGTGCCACCAGTGATTTTGAACAGAACTATGGCTACACCTTC. This encodes CATSDFEQNYGYTF.

This clonotype was picked up a small number of times. V usage is TRBV7-2 and J usage is TRBJ1-4; 8 bases match TRBD1. CDR3 length: 16 residues. Germline CDR1 and CDR2: SGHTA and FQGNSA. The J segment lost 3 bases and the V segment lost 5 bases, leaving 8 bases of the junction unmatched. CDR3 amino acids: CASSQDPDRANEKLFF. In DNA form, the CDR3 reads TGTGCCAGCAGCCAAGATCCGGACAGGGCTAATGAAAAACTGTTTTTT.

Only a few counts were recorded for this clonotype. The gene calls are TRBV5-1 and TRBJ2-5, with TRBD1 identical over 8 bases. CDR1 and CDR2 from the germline V gene are SGHRS and YFSETQ. With 3 bases clipped from V and 4 bases from J, the junction kept 2 bases outside the gene matches. This CDR3 has 13 residues. The CDR3: CASSSGGPETQYF. The CDR3 nucleotides are TGCGCCAGCAGCTCAGGGGGCCCAGAGACCCAGTACTTC.

This clonotype was detected many times. The chain employs TRBV7-2 and TRBJ2-5, with TRBD2 as a possible D gene (7 bases). V was cut by 7 bases and J by 1 base, with 13 bases left in between. This CDR3 spans 14 amino acids. Germline CDR1 is SGHTA and CDR2 is FQGNSA. The CDR3 sequence: CASKGGKGQETQYF. As DNA, the CDR3 is TGTGCCAGCAAGGGGGGGAAGGGCCAAGAGACCCAGTACTTC.

This chain's CDR3 is CASSVATNTGELFF. The CDR3 bases are TGTGCCAGTAGTGTGGCAACTAACACCGGGGAGCTGTTTTTT. The chain couples TRBV19 to TRBJ2-2; no clear D. The germline V gene encodes CDR1 LNHDA and CDR2 SQIVND (reference sequence). V shed 5 bases and J shed 2 bases, with 9 bases lying between them. There are 14 residues in the CDR3.

This clonotype was counted many times. This rearrangement joins TRBV29-1 to TRBJ2-7; no firm D call. Germline lookup yields CDR1 SQVTM and CDR2 ANQGSEA. Trimming cost V 7 bases and J 0 bases, with 13 bases left between them. The CDR3 runs 13 residues. The CDR3 DNA sequence: TGCAGCGCCCTTGGTGGCAGCTCCTACGAGCAGTACTTC. This sequence encodes CSALGGSSYEQYF.

The sample holds many counts of this clonotype. CDR3 coding DNA: TGTGCCAGCAGCTTAGGCCTTAACAGGGGGATTGAGACCCAGTACTTC. Its translation is CASSLGLNRGIETQYF. The V gene is TRBV13, the J gene TRBJ2-5; 8 bases map to TRBD1. The V segment lost 0 bases and the J segment 5 bases; nucleotides outside the gene matches: 8. In germline, CDR1 is PRHDT, CDR2 FYEKMQ (reference sequence). CDR3 length equals 16 residues.

This clonotype appeared a few times. V gene TRBV29-1 combines with J gene TRBJ1-1, with TRBD1 as a possible D gene (5 bases). The V end lost 5 bases, the J end lost 5 bases, and 18 bases lay between the germline ends. CDR3 length: 14 residues. Germline V CDR1 and CDR2: SQVTM, ANQGSEA. The CDR3 spells CSVYTSGGYTEAFF. The CDR3 DNA follows: TGCAGCGTTTACACCTCCGGGGGTTATACTGAAGCTTTCTTT. Supplemented by reference TRBV29-1 and TRBJ1-1, the full variable domain reads SAVISQKPSRDICQRGTSLTIQCQVDSQVTMMFWYRQQPGQSLTLIATANQGSEATYESGFVIDKFPISRPNLTFSTLTVSNMSPEDSSIYLCSVYTSGGYTEAFFGQGTRLTVV.

The CDR3, as DNA: TGTGCCAGCAGCTTAGGGGTGACTAGCGGTTACAATGAGCAGTTCTTC. This gives the protein CASSLGVTSGYNEQFF. This chain joins TRBV11-3 and TRBJ2-1; 9 bases agree with TRBD2. Per the germline V gene, CDR1 is SGHNT and CDR2 is YENEEA. With 1 base clipped from V and 4 bases from J, the junction kept 5 bases outside the gene matches. This CDR3 comprises 16 residues.

This clonotype has more than one count but fewer than ten. The rearrangement links TRBV20-1 to TRBJ2-2; D is unresolved. Germline loops: CDR1 DFQATT, CDR2 SNEGSKA (reference sequence). Between the trimmed V and J ends, which lost 1 base and 1 base, there was a span of 7 bases. This CDR3 region has 14 residues. The DNA of the CDR3 is TGCAGTGCTAGAGCGATGGAGAACACCGGGGAGCTGTTTTTT. It translates to CSARAMENTGELFF.

The chain couples TRBV7-9 to TRBJ1-2; D is ambiguous. Germline V gives CDR1 SEHNR, CDR2 FQNEAQ (reference sequence). CDR3 length: 16 residues. V shed 4 bases and J shed 5 bases, with 20 bases lying between them. The CDR3 region is CASSSLFLKLRYGYTF. CDR3 coding DNA: TGTGCCAGCAGCTCACTATTTCTGAAGTTACGATATGGCTACACCTTC.

Worth noting for this clonotype: This may be a read error, as it is one base from a much larger clone. The chain links TRBV7-9 to TRBJ1-3; the D is unclear. CDR3 length equals 15 residues. CDR1 and CDR2 (germline): SEHNR, FQNEAQ (reference sequence). The CDR3 reads CAGSQRIQRGNTIYF. CDR3 sequence (DNA): TGTGCCGGCAGCCAGCGGATTCAACGTGGAAACACCATATATTTT.

This clonotype was counted between two and nine times. V gene TRBV29-1 combines with J gene TRBJ2-1; TRBD2 matches at 7 bases. Per germline, CDR1 SQVTM and CDR2 ANQGSEA. This CDR3 comprises 15 residues. V trimming: 2 bases; J trimming: 5 bases; junction bases outside the gene matches: 9. The CDR3 DNA reads TGCAGCGTTGAAAATGGGGGGAGGGCCAACAATGAGCAGTTCTTC. It specifies CSVENGGRANNEQFF.

This clonotype occurred many times. The chain is built from TRBV7-2 and TRBJ2-3; TRBD1 matches 7 bases. CDR3 size: 15 residues. V dropped 5 bases and J dropped 1; count of bases not matched to a gene: 6. Looked up from germline, CDR1 is SGHTA and CDR2 is FQGNSA. For the CDR3, the DNA is TGTGCCAGCAGCCCTCCCGGGACAGGCACAGATACGCAGTATTTT. Translation gives CASSPPGTGTDTQYF.

This clonotype appeared a few times. The chain has TRBV6-8 and TRBJ2-1; either TRBD1 or TRBD2 may supply D (5 bases each). The CDR3 loop spans 15 amino acids. Germline CDR1 reads MNHGY; CDR2 reads SAAAGT. V was trimmed by 8 bases and J by 4 bases, leaving 18 bases between them. The CDR3: CASWAATGTYNEQFF. The CDR3, as DNA: TGTGCCAGCTGGGCTGCTACGGGGACGTACAATGAGCAGTTCTTC.

This clonotype was detected once. Here the CDR3 reads CASSQVAVSGANVLTF. The CDR3 DNA sequence: TGTGCCAGCAGCCAAGTGGCCGTGTCTGGGGCCAACGTCCTGACTTTC. The rearrangement joins TRBV3-1 to TRBJ2-6; D is unresolved. The germline CDR1 and CDR2 sequences are LGHDT and YNNKEL (reference sequence). Trimming left V 1 base short and J 1 base short, with 8 bases between. The CDR3 is 16 residues long.

This clonotype was counted many times. The chain is built from TRBV3-1 and TRBJ2-3; a possible D gene is TRBD1 (6 bases). Germline V lookup: CDR1 LGHDT, CDR2 YNNKEL (reference sequence). CDR3 length: 16 residues. V was shortened by 0 bases and J by 9 bases, with 19 bases between the two germline ends. The CDR3 protein is CASSQETTGLVATQYF. DNA of the CDR3: TGTGCCAGCAGCCAAGAGACGACAGGTTTGGTGGCCACGCAGTATTTT.

This clonotype appeared many times. The chain couples TRBV2 to TRBJ1-1, with 7 bases lining up with TRBD1. This CDR3 is 17 amino acids long. CDR1 is SNHLY and CDR2 is FYNNEI in the germline V gene. Trimming cost V 6 bases and J 4 bases; bases outside gene matches: 17. In DNA form, the CDR3 reads TGTGCCAGCAGGGATTTCCTTTACCAGGGGGTAGTCACTGAAGCTTTCTTT. This gives the protein CASRDFLYQGVVTEAFF.

This clonotype was seen at least ten times. V is TRBV27 and J is TRBJ2-7; 10 nucleotides match TRBD1. This CDR3 is built from 15 residues. The ends lost 4 bases at V and 3 bases at J; junction bases unmatched: 6. Germline CDR1 MNHEY, CDR2 SMNVEV (reference sequence). The DNA of the CDR3 is TGTGCCAGCAGTTCCATCAGGACAGGGGGCTACGAGCAGTACTTC. Amino acids: CASSSIRTGGYEQYF.

This clonotype was picked up one time. In this CDR3 the conserved last residue, phenylalanine or tryptophan, is missing, so a read error is likely. V usage is TRBV7-8 and J usage is TRBJ2-7; 9 positions agree with TRBD1. The CDR3 extends over 15 amino acids. In germline, CDR1 is SGHVS, CDR2 FQNEAQ. The CDR3 region is CASTVNRGPTYEQYL. CDR3 coding DNA: TGTGCCAGCACCGTAAACAGGGGGCCGACCTACGAACAGTACTTG.

This clonotype was picked up a small number of times. The CDR3 DNA follows: TGTGCCAGTAGTGCCTCAGCGGGAGTCTCCTACAATGAGCAGTTCTTC. It codes for CASSASAGVSYNEQFF. V and J are TRBV19 and TRBJ2-1; TRBD2 aligns across 8 bases. Germline-derived CDR1 and CDR2 are LNHDA and SQIVND (reference sequence). V trimming: 5 bases; J trimming: 0 bases; junction bases outside the gene matches: 6. The CDR3 is made up of 16 amino acids.